The rows below give T cell receptor beta chains drawn from one sample of a study of T cell responses to AZD1222 COVID-19 vaccine. The data were produced by immunoSEQ multiplex PCR, yet TCRdb's version contains in-frame clones alone and is incomplete. The profile shows 75,000 to 85,000 clones, around 88% of them singletons. The specimen comprised peripheral blood, sampled 28 days after the second AZD1222 dose. The source of these receptors is an adult who received the AZD1222 COVID-19 vaccine. CDR3s include the opening cysteine and the closing phenylalanine or tryptophan. D genes are given only for firm matches. Only some rows state a clone size, as once, few, many or a class for expanded clones.

j_call	clone_size	d_call	v_call	cdr3_nt	cdr3_aa
TRBJ1-5	-	-	TRBV29-1	TGCAGCGTTGATTTGGGTAGCAATCAGCCCCAGCATTTT	CSVDLGSNQPQHF
TRBJ2-2	few	-	TRBV5-4	TGTGCCAGCAGCGCTAACGCCGGGGAGCTGTTTTTT	CASSANAGELFF
TRBJ1-4	-	-	TRBV6-5	TGTGCCAGCAAGGAGGCAACAACTAATGAAAAACTGTTTTTT	CASKEATTNEKLFF
TRBJ2-3	few	-	TRBV28	TGTGCCAGCAGTTTATGGGTGACAGGTAGTTTAGTCACAGATACGCAGTATTTT	CASSLWVTGSLVTDTQYF
TRBJ1-3	-	TRBD1	TRBV5-1	TGCGCCAGCAGCTTGGCAGGGACAGGCTCTGGAAACACCATATATTTT	CASSLAGTGSGNTIYF
TRBJ1-1	-	-	TRBV7-3	TGTGCCAGCAGCTTACAGGGATCGGACACTGAAGCTTTCTTT	CASSLQGSDTEAFF
TRBJ1-3	-	-	TRBV7-2	TGTGCCAGCACCGCTACTGGTTCTGGAAACACCATATATTTT	CASTATGSGNTIYF
TRBJ1-2	once	TRBD1	TRBV19	TGTGCCAGTAGTTCCGTCGGTTGGGGACAGGGCCAAATGGGGGTCTATGGCTACACCTTC	CASSSVGWGQGQMGVYGYTF
TRBJ1-3	-	TRBD1	TRBV2	TGTGCCAGGAAAGACAGGGTGGGGAGCTCTGGAAACACCATATATTTT	CARKDRVGSSGNTIYF
TRBJ2-3	-	-	TRBV7-2	TGTGCCAGCAGCTCCCCCAACAGGGGCACAGATACGCAGTATTTT	CASSSPNRGTDTQYF
TRBJ2-7	-	-	TRBV7-2	TGTGCCAGCAGCTTAGCGTGGGGGACGGCTTCCTACGAGCAGTACTTC	CASSLAWGTASYEQYF
TRBJ2-1	-	-	TRBV5-1	TGCGCCAGCAGCTTTGGACAGCCATACAATGAGCAGTTCTTC	CASSFGQPYNEQFF